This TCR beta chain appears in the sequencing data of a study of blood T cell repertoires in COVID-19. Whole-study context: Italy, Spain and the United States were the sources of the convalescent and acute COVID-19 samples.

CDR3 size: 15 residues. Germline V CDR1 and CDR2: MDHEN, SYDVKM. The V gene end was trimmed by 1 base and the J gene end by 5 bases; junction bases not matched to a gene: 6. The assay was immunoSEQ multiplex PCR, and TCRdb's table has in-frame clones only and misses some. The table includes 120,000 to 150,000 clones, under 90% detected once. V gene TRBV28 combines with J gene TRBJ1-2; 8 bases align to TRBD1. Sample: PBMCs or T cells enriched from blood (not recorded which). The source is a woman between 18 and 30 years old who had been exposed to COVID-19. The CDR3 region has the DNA TGTGCCAGCAGTTTATTGGGGCAGGGGGCGTATGGCTACACCTTC. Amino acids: CASSLLGQGAYGYTF.